This T cell receptor beta chain was captured in a study of blood T cells in healthy people across ages. V lost 6 bases and J lost 7; bases outside the gene matches: 9. CDR3 size: 15 residues. Germline lookup yields CDR1 SGHAT and CDR2 FQNNGV. As for this clonotype: A much larger clone sits a single nucleotide away, making a read error possible.

A second PCR of roughly 7 to 11 cycles used a sample-barcoded 5' primer and a J-beta primer mix. Via MiXCR, TCRdb re-called the 5' RACE reads, giving one row per CDR3 protein. The repertoire has about 730,000 distinct CDR3 sequences, approximately 43% of them found once; the top ten carry 20%. Sequenced sample: blood. The clonotype originates from a woman aged 55-69 years in good health. The rearrangement links TRBV11-2 to TRBJ2-1, with 10 bases aligning to TRBD1. CDR3 sequence: CASSPAGQGRNEQFF. In DNA form, the CDR3 reads TGTGCCAGCAGTCCCGCGGGACAGGGGAGGAATGAGCAGTTCTTC.